This T cell receptor (beta chain) was captured by sequencing in a study of T cell responses to AZD1222 COVID-19 vaccine. Profiling relied on immunoSEQ multiplex PCR, and the TCRdb table lists in-frame clones only, not all of them. Found here are 80,000 to 90,000 clones, about 90% of them singletons; the top ten hold 5% to 5.5%. Trimming cost V 4 bases and J 4 bases, with 4 bases left between them. Germline V gene sequence: CDR1 LNHDA, CDR2 SQIVND (reference sequence). This CDR3 region has 11 residues. This chain connects TRBV19 to TRBJ1-2; no clear D gene. The clonotype comes from an adult in good health. This specimen consisted of peripheral blood, obtained on day 0 of AZD1222 vaccination. The CDR3 region is CASSTLYGYTF. As DNA, the CDR3 is TGTGCCAGTAGTACCCTCTATGGCTACACCTTC.